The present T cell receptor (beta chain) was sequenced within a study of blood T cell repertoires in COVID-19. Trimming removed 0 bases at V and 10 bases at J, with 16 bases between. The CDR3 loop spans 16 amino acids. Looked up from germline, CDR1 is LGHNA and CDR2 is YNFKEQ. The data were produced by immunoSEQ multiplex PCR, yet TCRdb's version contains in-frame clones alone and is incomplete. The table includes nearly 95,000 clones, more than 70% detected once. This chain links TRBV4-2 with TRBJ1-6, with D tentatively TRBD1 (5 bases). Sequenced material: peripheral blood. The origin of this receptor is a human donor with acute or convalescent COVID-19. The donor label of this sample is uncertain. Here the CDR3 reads CASSQDRGGVSSPLHF. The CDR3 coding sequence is TGTGCCAGCAGCCAAGATCGGGGGGGTGTAAGCTCACCCCTCCACTTT.